This T cell receptor (beta chain) was recovered during a study of beta chain features in type 1 diabetes. V was cut by 0 bases and J by 2 bases, with 15 bases left in between. This CDR3 has 16 amino acids. Germline assignment: CDR1 SGHNT and CDR2 YYREEE (reference sequence). Every bit of the isolated RNA underwent reverse transcription, so sequencing read expressed TCRB transcripts. Profiling relied on immunoSEQ multiplex PCR, and the TCRdb table lists in-frame clones only, not all of them. The repertoire holds 600,000 to 650,000 clones, with about 16% as singletons. Study outcomes and limitations: Cells with high TCR expression could be over-represented when cDNA is sequenced. In these data, an HLA type influence on TCRB rearrangement remained unresolved. A greater similarity of naive, central memory and Treg TCRB repertoires was seen among patients than among healthy donors.

On this clone itself: Its antigen is not identified.

The clonotype originates from a man younger than 35 in good health. The V call is TRBV5-4, the J call TRBJ2-7, with TRBD1 as a possible D gene (6 bases). Sequencing was done on a sample of naive CD4+ T cells from blood. The CDR3 DNA is TGTGCCAGCAGCTTGGGAGGGGGTACCACACCCTACGAGCAGTACTTC. This translates into CASSLGGGTTPYEQYF.